These 10 T cell receptor beta chains came from one sample sequenced in a study of shared clonotypes between healthy human individuals. Here immunoSEQ multiplex PCR was the method, and the copy in TCRdb shows in-frame clones only, minus some. Of around 700,000 clones listed, about two thirds are singletons. The sample consisted of memory CD4+ T cells sorted from blood. Subset defined: CD45RA-negative fraction. The receptors were sampled from a woman aged 25 to 39 in good health.

This CDR3 is CASSLFGGGRAYNEQFF. CDR3 nucleotides: TGTGCCAGCAGTTTATTCGGCGGCGGGAGGGCCTACAATGAGCAGTTCTTC. The genes are TRBV28 and TRBJ2-1; TRBD2 aligns across 9 bases. The CDR3 contains 17 residues. Unmatched junction bases numbered 6, after V lost 1 base and J lost 2 bases. Looked up from germline, CDR1 is MDHEN and CDR2 is SYDVKM.

This clone has a single count. This chain links TRBV7-2 with TRBJ2-1; D perhaps matches TRBD2 (5 bases). V gave up 1 base and J gave up 0 bases, with 16 bases separating them. This CDR3 spans 18 amino acids. The germline V gene has CDR1 SGHTA and CDR2 FQGNSA. The CDR3 DNA sequence: TGTGCCAGCAGCTTAGTCTCCAGCGGTTTGAGCTCCTACAATGAGCAGTTCTTC. Translating gives CASSLVSSGLSSYNEQFF.

The V gene is TRBV5-1, the J gene TRBJ2-7, with D unclear. CDR1 is SGHRS, CDR2 YFSETQ, per germline. The CDR3 consists of 14 residues. The germline V and J ends were trimmed by 4 bases and 2 bases, with 13 bases remaining between them. CDR3 loop: CASSVGPSTYEQYF. The DNA for the CDR3 is TGCGCCAGCAGCGTAGGACCGAGCACCTACGAGCAGTACTTC.

This clone has a handful of counts. The V call is TRBV7-6, the J call TRBJ2-7; a weak D match, TRBD2 (5 bases). Germline CDR1 reads SGHVS; CDR2 reads FNYEAQ. V gave up 1 base and J gave up 3 bases, with 10 bases separating them. The CDR3 sequence is 14 residues long. CDR3 amino acids: CASSLVPGNYEQYF. CDR3 nucleotide sequence: TGTGCCAGCAGCTTAGTGCCGGGGAACTACGAGCAGTACTTC.

This chain links TRBV12-5 with TRBJ2-7; 8 nucleotides line up with TRBD2. V was clipped by 9 bases and J by 8 bases; unmatched bases: 9. The CDR3 covers 12 residues. Germline-derived CDR1 and CDR2 are LGHNT and FRNRAP. CDR3 amino acids: CASGGEAGKQYF. For the CDR3, the DNA is TGTGCTAGCGGGGGGGAGGCAGGCAAGCAGTACTTC. The full variable domain, completed using reference TRBV12-5 and TRBJ2-7, is DARVTQTPRHKVTEMGQEVTMRCQPILGHNTVFWYRQTMMQGLELLAYFRNRAPLDDSGMPKDRFSAEMPDATLATLKIQPSEPRDSAVYFCASGGEAGKQYFGPGTRLTVT.

The CDR3 nucleotides read TGTGCCAGCAGCCCCGATCGGATGTGGGGAACTGAAGCTTTCTTT. Translated: CASSPDRMWGTEAFF. The rearrangement links TRBV11-2 to TRBJ1-1, with D unresolved. CDR1 and CDR2 (germline): SGHAT, FQNNGV. The ends were cut back, 5 bases at V and 5 bases at J, with 18 bases in the middle. There are 15 residues in the CDR3.

The V and J genes are TRBV7-9 and TRBJ2-7, with a tentative D call TRBD1 (5 bases). The CDR3 is 14 residues long. The germline V gene has CDR1 SEHNR and CDR2 FQNEAQ (reference sequence). Trimming pared 1 base from V and 3 bases from J, leaving 10 bases between. CDR3: CASSLVGQGYEQYF. The CDR3 coding sequence is TGTGCCAGCAGCTTAGTAGGGCAGGGCTACGAGCAGTACTTC.

The gene calls are TRBV11-1 and TRBJ2-5, with 10 positions matching TRBD2. Germline CDR1 SGHAT, CDR2 FQDESV (reference sequence). Trimming cost V 0 bases and J 4 bases; bases outside gene matches: 8. This CDR3 comprises 17 residues. CDR3 sequence reads: CASSLAGLAGEGETQYF. In DNA, the CDR3 is TGTGCCAGCAGCTTAGCGGGGCTAGCGGGAGAGGGAGAGACCCAGTACTTC.

This sequence joins TRBV6-5 and TRBJ2-7; no definite D call. CDR1 is MNHEY, CDR2 SVGAGI, per germline. This CDR3 region has 15 residues. V lost 2 bases to trimming and J lost 0 bases, with 11 bases between them. The CDR3 coding sequence is TGTGCCAGCAGTTACGGAACTACGAGCTCCTACGAGCAGTACTTC. Translated: CASSYGTTSSYEQYF.

The chain recombines TRBV18 with TRBJ1-2; D ambiguous. This CDR3 is 14 amino acids long. Germline V gene sequence: CDR1 KGHSH, CDR2 LQKENI. V was pared by 1 base and J by 8 bases, with 14 bases between. The CDR3: CASSPLEGGGGYTF. CDR3 coding DNA: TGTGCCAGCTCACCACTGGAGGGCGGTGGAGGCTACACCTTC.